This T cell receptor (beta chain) was identified in a study of siplizumab effects on memory and regulatory T cells. Unstimulated naive, memory, effector memory and TEMRA subsets underwent sequencing in a few donor pairs. TCRdb keeps only in-frame clones here, not all; method: immunoSEQ multiplex PCR. Of about 27,000 clones detected, 80% to 90% appear once; the ten largest clones hold around 25%. This TCR was sampled from a human donor in good health. The specimen sequenced was memory CD4+ T cells sorted from blood.

DNA for the CDR3: TGTGCCAGCACAGGGACAGGGAGCTCTGGGGCCAACGTCCTGACTTTC. Its translation: CASTGTGSSGANVLTF. The rearrangement links TRBV5-4 to TRBJ2-6; 9 bases line up with TRBD1. CDR1 SGHNT and CDR2 YYREEE come from the germline V gene (reference sequence). V gave up 6 bases and J gave up 0 bases; unmatched junction bases: 4. The CDR3 has 16 residues.